This entry lists 23 T cell receptor beta chains sequenced from one sample in a study of T cell repertoires in cytomegalovirus infection (dated by TCRdb to the late 2010s). Sequenced on an Illumina HiSeq 1500. The public reads were run again by TCRdb, first through fastp at Q25 and then through MiXCR, and only productive beta chains were kept. Merged by CDR3 protein, the rows form single entries marked with the most common genes and DNA. The sample table holds about 740,000 distinct CDR3 sequences, of which roughly 36% were seen once. Roughly 18% of the sample is taken by the ten largest. Antigens of these TCRs are unknown. The treatment or condition label of this sample denotes: in vitro stimulation with specific CMV peptide epitopes to enrich CMV-specific T cells. The specimen comprised cultured PBMCs, sampled from culture after CMV antigen stimulation. These receptors were taken from a human donor in good health (CMV status not recorded). Some clones in this sample may be carry-over from other donors' samples.

CDR3 in DNA: TGTGCCAGCAGTGAATGGAGCGGATCCACAGATACGCAGTATTTT. Amino acid sequence: CASSEWSGSTDTQYF. The gene calls are TRBV6-1 and TRBJ2-3, with D possibly being TRBD2 (5 bases). Trimming pared 2 bases from V and 2 bases from J, leaving 11 bases between. The length of the CDR3 is 15 residues. Per the germline V gene, CDR1 is MNHNS and CDR2 is SASEGT.

This clonotype was seen repeatedly, ten times or more. V gene TRBV7-2 combines with J gene TRBJ2-5, with D possibly being TRBD2 (6 bases). Trimming shortened V by 2 bases and J by 4 bases, and 11 bases separated the two germline ends. The CDR3 loop spans 14 amino acids. Germline V gene data show CDR1 as SGHTA and CDR2 as FQGNSA. The CDR3 protein is CASSLRSGGETQYF. CDR3 nucleotide sequence: TGTGCCAGCAGCTTACGGTCCGGGGGAGAGACCCAGTACTTC.

In its sample, this clonotype was seen a few times. The chain has TRBV28 and TRBJ2-7; the D gene could be TRBD1 or TRBD2 (5 bases each). Germline V CDR1 and CDR2: MDHEN, SYDVKM. The CDR3 has 14 amino acids. The V end lost 7 bases, the J end lost 2 bases, and 15 bases lay between the germline ends. CDR3 DNA sequence: TGTGCCAGCACGGGGCAGAAACCCACCTACGAGCAGTACTTC. This sequence encodes CASTGQKPTYEQYF.

The chain combines TRBV5-8 with TRBJ2-5; 8 nucleotides agree with TRBD1. Looked up from germline, CDR1 is SGHTS and CDR2 is YDEGEE. V shed 0 bases and J 4 bases; nucleotides not matched to a gene: 5. The length of the CDR3 is 15 residues. This CDR3 is CASSLGTGTGETQYF. The CDR3 coding sequence is TGTGCCAGCAGCTTGGGGACAGGGACAGGAGAGACCCAGTACTTC.

This chain joins TRBV2 and TRBJ2-2, with 10 bases identical to TRBD1. CDR1 is SNHLY, CDR2 FYNNEI, per germline. CDR3 length equals 14 residues. Germline trimming cut 6 bases from V and 15 bases from J; bases unmatched to any gene: 13. CDR3 nucleotides: TGTGCCAGCAGGCCGGGACAGGGGAGCGAGATGGTGTTTTTT. Protein product: CASRPGQGSEMVFF.

The chain combines TRBV2 with TRBJ1-4; 9 nucleotides align to TRBD1. The length of the CDR3 is 13 residues. The germline gives CDR1 SNHLY, CDR2 FYNNEI. Germline trimming cut 6 bases from V and 8 bases from J; bases unmatched to any gene: 4. The CDR3 region has the DNA TGTGCCAGCAGGGGGACAGGGCGAGAAAAACTGTTTTTT. Amino acid sequence: CASRGTGREKLFF.

This clonotype was detected ten times or more. The rearrangement uses TRBV7-2 and TRBJ2-7, with 7 bases matching TRBD2. The CDR3 has 15 residues. Unmatched junction bases numbered 9, after V lost 2 bases and J lost 5 bases. Germline V lookup: CDR1 SGHTA, CDR2 FQGNSA. DNA of the CDR3: TGTGCCAGCAGCTTAAGGGGCGGGAGTCCCCACGAGCAGTACTTC. It yields the protein CASSLRGGSPHEQYF.

The genes are TRBV4-1 and TRBJ1-5, with a possible D match to TRBD1 (5 bases). CDR3 size: 15 residues. V was cut by 6 bases and J by 1 base, with 13 bases left in between. CDR1 and CDR2 (germline): MGHRA, YSYEKL. The CDR3 protein is CASSHRPGSNQPQHF. The CDR3 coding sequence is TGCGCCAGCAGTCACAGGCCTGGGAGCAATCAGCCCCAGCATTTT.

This rearrangement joins TRBV7-1 to TRBJ1-2; D call uncertain. TRBV7-1 is placed among ORFs of uncertain function. V was cut by 5 bases and J by 6 bases, with 10 bases left in between. This CDR3 spans 12 amino acids. The CDR3, as DNA: TGTGCCAGCAGCCACAGAGGTAATGGCTACACCTTC. Its translation: CASSHRGNGYTF.

This clonotype was recorded many times. The chain carries TRBV11-2 and TRBJ1-6; D unclear. With 5 bases removed from V and 8 bases from J, the gap between germline ends came to 13 bases. The CDR3 covers 14 residues. Germline V gene lookup returns CDR1 SGHAT and CDR2 FQNNGV. CDR3 DNA sequence: TGTGCCAGCAGCCTCACAAGAATGGATTCACCCCTCCACTTT. It specifies CASSLTRMDSPLHF.

This clonotype was counted many times. The rearrangement links TRBV7-2 to TRBJ1-2, with D hard to call. Germline V gives CDR1 SGHTA, CDR2 FQGNSA. V gave up 1 base and J gave up 9 bases, with 12 bases separating them. This CDR3 spans 13 amino acids. The CDR3, as DNA: TGTGCCAGCAGCTTAGGTCCCCTTGCCCGCTACACCTTC. Protein product: CASSLGPLARYTF.

The chain employs TRBV6-2 or TRBV6-3 and TRBJ1-5; tentatively, D is TRBD1 (5 bases). CDR1 MNHEY and CDR2 SVGEGT come from the germline V gene. V was trimmed by 0 bases and J by 7 bases, leaving 22 bases between them. This CDR3 is 18 amino acids long. CDR3 amino acids: CASSYSLESTGGRQPQHF. In DNA, the CDR3 is TGTGCCAGCAGTTACTCGTTGGAGTCAACAGGAGGTCGCCAGCCCCAGCATTTT.

The chain couples TRBV5-6 to TRBJ2-1, with 12 nucleotides matching TRBD2. The CDR3 has 15 residues. Trimming took 4 bases from V and 6 from J; bases not matched to a gene: 5. Germline V gene data show CDR1 as SGHDT and CDR2 as YYEEEE. This chain's CDR3 is CASSPLAGGVNEQFF. The DNA for the CDR3 is TGTGCCAGCAGCCCACTAGCGGGAGGAGTCAATGAGCAGTTCTTC.

The chain employs TRBV19 and TRBJ1-1; a possible D gene is TRBD1 (5 bases). The germline gives CDR1 LNHDA, CDR2 SQIVND (reference sequence). V lost 3 bases and J lost 3, with 17 bases in between. CDR3 size: 16 residues. The CDR3: CASSMWGGGRDTEAFF. For the CDR3, the DNA is TGTGCCAGTAGTATGTGGGGCGGAGGGAGGGACACTGAAGCTTTCTTT.

This clonotype was counted between two and nine times. The chain couples TRBV6-1 to TRBJ1-5, with TRBD1 as a possible D gene (6 bases). V was shortened by 2 bases and J by 7 bases, with 9 bases between the two germline ends. The CDR3 has 13 residues. Germline-derived CDR1 and CDR2 are MNHNS and SASEGT. Written as DNA, the CDR3 is TGTGCCAGCAGTGAACGCAGGGGACAGCCCCAGCATTTT. It is translated as CASSERRGQPQHF.

The chain combines TRBV19 with TRBJ2-5; a possible D gene is TRBD1 (6 bases). Trimming took off 3 bases at V and 2 bases at J, with 10 bases between the two ends. CDR1 LNHDA and CDR2 SQIVND come from the germline V gene (reference sequence). This CDR3 spans 14 amino acids. CDR3 protein: CASSMGARQETQYF. The DNA of the CDR3 is TGTGCCAGTAGTATGGGGGCTCGTCAAGAGACCCAGTACTTC.

Here the CDR3 DNA reads TGTGCCAGCAGCTCCGCGAAGGGCACTAACGAGCAGTACTTC. Its translation is CASSSAKGTNEQYF. This sequence joins TRBV11-2 and TRBJ2-7; D ambiguous. Germline V lookup: CDR1 SGHAT, CDR2 FQNNGV. The CDR3 covers 14 residues. V was shortened by 4 bases and J by 5 bases, with 15 bases between the two germline ends.

In this sample, this clonotype turned up a few times. This chain links TRBV7-6 with TRBJ2-7; TRBD1 might be the D (6 bases). Trimming removed 3 bases from V and 6 bases from J, with 12 bases in between. The germline CDR1 and CDR2 sequences are SGHVS and FNYEAQ. The CDR3 contains 13 residues. The CDR3 region has the DNA TGTGCCAGCAGCTTCTTGACAGGCGGCGAGCAGTACTTC. Residues: CASSFLTGGEQYF.

The V and J genes are TRBV12-5 and TRBJ1-2; D is possibly TRBD1 (5 bases). CDR1 LGHNT and CDR2 FRNRAP come from the germline V gene. Trimming left V 8 bases short and J 2 bases short, with 9 bases between. The CDR3 sequence is 12 residues long. In nucleotides, the CDR3 is TGTGCTAGTCTCCGGGGGAACTATGGCTACACCTTC. Protein product: CASLRGNYGYTF.

This clonotype was counted a few times. One end of the junction does not line up with germline, which may come from a read error. The chain employs TRBV12-3 or TRBV12-4 and TRBJ2-1, with D maybe TRBD2 (6 bases). This CDR3 contains 14 residues. CDR3 in DNA: TGTGCCAGCAAACTTAGCGGCTCCAACAATGAGCAGTTCTTC. It is translated as CASKLSGSNNEQFF.

This clonotype was detected a few times. The CDR3 here is CAISESGERDYTF. The CDR3 coding sequence is TGTGCCATCAGTGAGTCTGGGGAAAGGGACTACACCTTC. The chain combines TRBV10-3 with TRBJ1-2; unclear D gene. The CDR3 runs 13 residues. V was shortened by 0 bases and J by 10 bases, with 12 bases between the two germline ends. Germline values: CDR1 ENHRY, CDR2 SYGVKD.

This clonotype was picked up many times. This rearrangement joins TRBV7-6 to TRBJ1-6; no definite D call. With 0 bases removed from V and 6 bases from J, the gap between germline ends came to 6 bases. Germline CDR1 and CDR2: SGHVS and FNYEAQ. The CDR3 runs 14 residues. The CDR3 loop is CASSLAWGNSPLHF. CDR3 nucleotides: TGTGCCAGCAGCTTAGCGTGGGGTAATTCACCCCTCCACTTT. Based on the CDR3 plus reference TRBV7-6 and TRBJ1-6, the full variable domain is GAGVSQSPRYKVTKRGQDVALRCDPISGHVSLYWYRQALGQGPEFLTYFNYEAQQDKSGLPNDRFSAERPEGSISTLTIQRTEQRDSAMYRCASSLAWGNSPLHFGNGTRLTVT.

The chain has TRBV12-3 or TRBV12-4 and TRBJ1-3; no clear D gene. V was trimmed by 6 bases and J by 8 bases, leaving 20 bases between them. The CDR3 extends over 15 amino acids. The CDR3 loop reads CASRNRGLSGDTIYF. In nucleotides, the CDR3 is TGTGCCAGCAGAAACCGAGGATTGAGCGGAGACACCATATATTTT.